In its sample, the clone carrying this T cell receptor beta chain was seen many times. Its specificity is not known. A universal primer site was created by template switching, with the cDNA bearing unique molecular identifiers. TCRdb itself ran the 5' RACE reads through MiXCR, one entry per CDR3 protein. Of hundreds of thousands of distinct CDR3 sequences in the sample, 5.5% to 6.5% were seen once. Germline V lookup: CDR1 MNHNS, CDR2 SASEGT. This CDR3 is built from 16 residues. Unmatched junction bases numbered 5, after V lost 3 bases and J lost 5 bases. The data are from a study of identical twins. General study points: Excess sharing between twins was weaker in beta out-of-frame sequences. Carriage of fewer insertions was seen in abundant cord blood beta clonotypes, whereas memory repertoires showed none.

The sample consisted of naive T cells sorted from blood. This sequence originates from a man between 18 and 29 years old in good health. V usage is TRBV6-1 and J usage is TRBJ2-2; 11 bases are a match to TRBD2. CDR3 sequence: CASSDLAGGSTGELFF. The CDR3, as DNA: TGTGCCAGCAGTGATCTAGCGGGAGGTAGTACCGGGGAGCTGTTTTTT.